This T cell receptor beta chain was documented in a study of CD8+CD57+ T cells in acquired aplastic anemia. Study-wide background: DNA from sorted CD4+ and CD8+ cells averaged about 3.2 ug. Whole-study results and caveats: Nearly 30 CD8+ CDR3 sequences were shared between patients and controls.

Sequenced patients had shown CD8+CD57+ cell expansion by flow cytometry. For this clonotype: Antigen unknown.

According to the study, genomic DNA was the template for TCR beta VDJ and CDR3 profiling. From the reads, TCRdb called clonotypes with MiXCR, one entry per CDR3 protein. The sample has 160,000 or so distinct CDR3 sequences, about 45% seen once. This TCR was sampled from a human donor with aplastic anemia. Specimen: sorted CD4+, CD8+, or CD8+CD57+ T cells (not recorded which) from PBMCs.

As DNA, the CDR3 is TGTGCCAGTAGTCAGGGGGCGCGGGGGGACACTGAAGCTTTCTTT. Amino acids: CASSQGARGDTEAFF. The V and J genes are TRBV19 and TRBJ1-1, with 8 bases matching TRBD1. V lost 5 bases, J lost 3 bases, and 8 bases stayed unmatched. CDR3 length: 15 residues. CDR1 and CDR2 from the germline V gene are LNHDA and SQIVND (reference sequence).